This TCR beta chain originates from a study of shared clonotypes between healthy human individuals. Findings of the study overall: Against clonotypes common to all four donors, non-shared ones had lower generation probabilities. In having few donors, the study represented limited genetic and exposure-history diversity.

With regard to this clone: The antigen remains undetermined.

This table comes from immunoSEQ multiplex PCR, and its TCRdb copy is limited to in-frame clones, with some not included. The sample contains roughly 2 million clones, about 94% of which appear only once. Naive-designated CD8 cells lacked CD45RO, were positively enriched for CCR7, and omitted terminally differentiated effector memory CD45RA+ cells. CDR3 length equals 14 residues. Per the germline V gene, CDR1 is MGHRA and CDR2 is YSYEKL. Trimming at V came to 2 bases and at J to 5 bases, leaving 3 bases not matched to a gene. The gene calls are TRBV4-1 and TRBJ2-5, with TRBD2 matching 9 bases. The sample was naive CD8+ T cells sorted from blood. The TCR sequence derives from a man aged 18 to 29 in good health. The DNA of the CDR3 is TGCGCCAGCAGCCAACTAGCGGGGTGGGAGACCCAGTACTTC. It codes for CASSQLAGWETQYF.